Described below is a single T cell receptor (beta chain) sequence and its context. This specimen comes from a study of blood T cell repertoires in COVID-19. Across the study: Acute and convalescent COVID-19 samples came from the United States, Italy and Spain. Nucleic acid was either cDNA or gDNA, and it came from T cells, B-cell-depleted T cells, or PBMCs.

The authors' processing: The authors estimated nucleated cell counts from reference gene primer amplification. Profiling relied on immunoSEQ multiplex PCR, and the TCRdb table lists in-frame clones only, not all of them. That table gives V, J and clone size, and the DNA gave D and trimming. The table includes roughly 160,000 clones, approximately 86% detected once. The germline CDR1 and CDR2 sequences are MDHEN and SYDVKM. The length of the CDR3 is 15 residues. Trimming took 6 bases from V and 7 from J, leaving 16 bases between them. This receptor was obtained from a woman aged 55-75 years who had recovered from COVID-19. This chain links TRBV28 with TRBJ1-6; D is perhaps TRBD1 (6 bases). Sequenced sample: peripheral blood. The CDR3 DNA sequence: TGTGCCAGCAGAGGGGGGGGGATTCTGAATTCACCCCTCCACTTT. Amino acid sequence: CASRGGGILNSPLHF.